This passage covers 15 T cell receptor beta chains from one sample sequenced in a study of blood T cell repertoires in COVID-19. Clones were read by immunoSEQ multiplex PCR, and TCRdb kept only the in-frame ones, dropping some. The sample comprises approximately 97,000 clones, around nine tenths of which are singletons, and about 3% rests with the top ten. The sequencing sample was made of peripheral blood. The receptors here all came from a man in his fifties with active or convalescent COVID-19.

The V call is TRBV28, the J call TRBJ2-3, with D perhaps TRBD1 (6 bases). The CDR3 sequence is 14 residues long. Germline CDR1 is MDHEN and CDR2 is SYDVKM. Trimming shortened V by 5 bases and J by 4 bases, and 13 bases separated the two germline ends. CDR3 amino acids: CASSDYRVADTQYF. CDR3 nucleotide sequence: TGTGCCAGCAGTGACTACAGGGTTGCAGATACGCAGTATTTT.

The rearrangement joins TRBV14 to TRBJ1-2; D is ambiguous. Trimming pared 4 bases from V and 4 bases from J, leaving 10 bases between. The CDR3 has 13 amino acids. In germline, CDR1 is SGHDN, CDR2 FVKESK. The CDR3 region is CASSPARLYGYTF. The CDR3 DNA is TGTGCCAGCAGCCCCGCCAGACTCTATGGCTACACCTTC.

This clone showed up just a few times. This chain connects TRBV7-9 to TRBJ1-1, with D maybe TRBD1 (6 bases). Germline V gives CDR1 SEHNR, CDR2 FQNEAQ (reference sequence). The CDR3 has 17 amino acids. Trimming removed 6 bases at V and 0 bases at J, with 20 bases between. As DNA, the CDR3 is TGTGCCAGCAGTTTGACACTTTCAGGGGTGTTGAACACTGAAGCTTTCTTT. It yields the protein CASSLTLSGVLNTEAFF.

V and J are TRBV14 and TRBJ1-1; no clear D. Per the germline V gene, CDR1 is SGHDN and CDR2 is FVKESK. V dropped 1 base and J dropped 0 bases, with 3 bases sitting between them. This CDR3 is built from 13 residues. The CDR3 nucleotides are TGTGCCAGCAGCCAAGCCGTGAACACTGAAGCTTTCTTT. It codes for CASSQAVNTEAFF.

The gene calls are TRBV5-1 and TRBJ1-1; D ambiguous. The V end was cut by 4 bases, the J end by 1 base, with 14 bases between. This CDR3 is built from 15 residues. The germline CDR1 and CDR2 sequences are SGHRS and YFSETQ. CDR3 coding DNA: TGCGCCAGCAGCGCGTCTCCCCGAGGGAACACTGAAGCTTTCTTT. Protein: CASSASPRGNTEAFF. The full variable domain, rest sourced from reference TRBV5-1 and TRBJ1-1, is KAGVTQTPRYLIKTRGQQVTLSCSPISGHRSVSWYQQTPGQGLQFLFEYFSETQRNKGNFPGRFSGRQFSNSRSEMNVSTLELGDSALYLCASSASPRGNTEAFFGQGTRLTVV.

The V and J genes are TRBV6-1 and TRBJ2-1; maybe TRBD2 (5 bases). Trimming took 2 bases from V and 0 from J, leaving 11 bases between them. Per the germline V gene, CDR1 is MNHNS and CDR2 is SASEGT. The CDR3 has 16 amino acids. This CDR3 reads CASSEMRASSYNEQFF. CDR3 nucleotides: TGTGCCAGCAGTGAAATGAGGGCGAGCTCCTACAATGAGCAGTTCTTC.

The CDR3 bases are TGTGCCACCAGCACCACCGGGACTTTGCAAGAGACCCAGTACTTC. This codes for CATSTTGTLQETQYF. V is TRBV15 and J is TRBJ2-5, with D perhaps TRBD2 (6 bases). The CDR3 covers 15 residues. Germline CDR1 and CDR2: LNHNV and YYDKDF (reference sequence). V was cut by 4 bases and J by 2 bases, with 14 bases left in between.

This clone was seen a single time. The J gene is TRBJ1-5, the V gene TRBV4-3; D ambiguous. This CDR3 has 14 residues. Trimming cost V 0 bases and J 0 bases, with 3 bases left between them. Germline loops: CDR1 LGHNA, CDR2 YSLEER. CDR3 residues: CASSQEYSNQPQHF. The DNA for the CDR3 is TGCGCCAGCAGCCAAGAATATAGCAATCAGCCCCAGCATTTT.

The V gene is TRBV5-4, the J gene TRBJ2-3; D perhaps matches TRBD1 (6 bases). Germline V gives CDR1 SGHNT, CDR2 YYREEE (reference sequence). The V end lost 1 base, the J end lost 1 base, and 10 bases lay between the germline ends. CDR3 length: 15 residues. The CDR3 region has the DNA TGTGCCAGCAGCTTGACAGGGCAGGGCACAGATACGCAGTATTTT. Residues: CASSLTGQGTDTQYF.

The gene calls are TRBV24-1 and TRBJ2-1; 10 positions match TRBD1. V lost 4 bases, J lost 7 bases, and 6 bases stayed unmatched. There are 15 residues in the CDR3. The V gene's germline CDR1 is KGHDR and CDR2 SFDVKD. The CDR3 DNA sequence: TGTGCCACCAGTGAGGACAGGGGGAACCTAAATGAGCAGTTCTTC. This gives the protein CATSEDRGNLNEQFF.

V gene TRBV9 combines with J gene TRBJ1-3; no definite D call. The V and J ends lost 0 bases and 1 base respectively, with 11 bases between them. The germline V gene encodes CDR1 SGDLS and CDR2 YYNGEE. The CDR3 contains 16 residues. The CDR3 DNA sequence: TGTGCCAGCAGCGTAGAGGCGGGAGGATCTGGAAACACCATATATTTT. This translates into CASSVEAGGSGNTIYF.

This clone has more than one count but fewer than ten. This chain connects TRBV19 to TRBJ2-5; D is unresolved. CDR1 is LNHDA and CDR2 is SQIVND in the germline V gene (reference sequence). The ends were cut back, 6 bases at V and 5 bases at J, with 19 bases in the middle. CDR3 length: 15 amino acids. The CDR3 region is CASSPTLVHLETQYF. CDR3 bases: TGTGCCAGTAGCCCCACCTTAGTGCATCTTGAGACCCAGTACTTC.

The gene calls are TRBV5-6 and TRBJ2-5; D possibly corresponds to TRBD2 (7 bases). The CDR3 has 16 amino acids. CDR1 is SGHDT and CDR2 is YYEEEE in the germline V gene. Between the trimmed V and J ends, which lost 2 bases and 4 bases, there was a span of 18 bases. This CDR3 is CASSFRRGGGGETQYF. The CDR3 coding sequence is TGTGCCAGCAGCTTTAGACGGGGCGGGGGCGGAGAGACCCAGTACTTC.

This clone was seen more than once but under ten times. The chain couples TRBV10-1 to TRBJ1-1, with TRBD1 matching over 7 bases. V shed 3 bases, J shed 7 bases, and the junction held 5 bases outside the gene matches. CDR3 size: 13 residues. CDR1 WNHNN and CDR2 SYGVQD come from the germline V gene (reference sequence). The CDR3 DNA follows: TGCGCCAGCAGTGAACAGGGGAAGGGTGAAGCTTTCTTT. Protein sequence: CASSEQGKGEAFF.

This chain connects TRBV5-8 to TRBJ1-4, with D maybe TRBD1 (5 bases). V lost 3 bases to trimming and J lost 0 bases, with 12 bases between them. Germline V gene sequence: CDR1 SGHTS, CDR2 YDEGEE. The length of the CDR3 is 16 residues. CDR3 sequence: CASSSGDIATNEKLFF. The CDR3 DNA reads as TGTGCCAGCAGCTCGGGGGATATTGCAACTAATGAAAAACTGTTTTTT.